This T cell receptor beta chain was profiled in a study of T cell responses to AZD1222 COVID-19 vaccine. Study results and caveats: In the spike-specific TCR repertoire, nearly half reportedly target unmutated variant regions. Spike-specific TCR breadth rose after two AZD1222 doses, and depth rose as well. Repertoires in all cases were sampled only once the peak T cell response had passed. Baseline serostatus was positive in only a handful of AZD1222 recipients.

Regarding this clone: The antigen is unknown.

This CDR3 region has 13 residues. The V segment lost 3 bases and the J segment 8 bases; nucleotides outside the gene matches: 3. The germline V gene has CDR1 MNHEY and CDR2 SMNVEV (reference sequence). Profiling relied on immunoSEQ multiplex PCR, and the TCRdb table lists in-frame clones only, not all of them. Here the sample spans 150,000 to 200,000 clones, around 90% being singletons. The J gene is TRBJ1-2, the V gene TRBV27, with 10 bases identical to TRBD1. Material: peripheral blood, obtained 28 days after the second dose of the MenACWY control vaccine. This TCR derives from an adult who received the MenACWY meningococcal vaccine as a control. Written as DNA, the CDR3 is TGTGCCAGCAGTTTTGGGACAGGGGAGGGCTACACCTTC. This gives the protein CASSFGTGEGYTF.